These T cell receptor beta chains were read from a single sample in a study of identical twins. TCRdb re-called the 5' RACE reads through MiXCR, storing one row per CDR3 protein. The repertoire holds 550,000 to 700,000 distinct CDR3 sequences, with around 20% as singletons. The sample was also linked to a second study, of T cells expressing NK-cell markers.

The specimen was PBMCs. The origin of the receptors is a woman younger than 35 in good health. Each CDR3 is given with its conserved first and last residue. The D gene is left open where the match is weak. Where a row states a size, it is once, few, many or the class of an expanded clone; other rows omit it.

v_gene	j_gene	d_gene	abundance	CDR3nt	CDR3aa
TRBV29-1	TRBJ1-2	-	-	TGCAGCGTTGGGCAGAATAACTATGGCTACACCTTC	CSVGQNNYGYTF
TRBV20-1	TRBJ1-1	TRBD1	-	TGCAGTGCTTCACAGGGGGCGCACACTGAAGCTTTCTTT	CSASQGAHTEAFF
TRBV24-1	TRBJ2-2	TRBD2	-	TGTGCCACCAGTGAAAGCGGGAGGGCCTCGGGCGGGGAGCTGTTTTTT	CATSESGRASGGELFF
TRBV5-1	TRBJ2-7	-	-	TGCGCCAGCAGCGACCTGAGAGTGAGCCTCTACGAGCAGTACTTC	CASSDLRVSLYEQYF
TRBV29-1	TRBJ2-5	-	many	TGCAGCGTTGAAGATCCCCGGGACCCTAGTGTTGGGACCCAGTACTTC	CSVEDPRDPSVGTQYF
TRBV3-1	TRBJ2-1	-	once	TGTGCCAGCAGCCCGAACTACCCCCTTTATGAGCAGTTCTTC	CASSPNYPLYEQFF
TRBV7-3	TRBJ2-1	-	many	TGTGCCAGCAGCCCGAAGGGGACTTACAATGAGCAGTTCTTC	CASSPKGTYNEQFF
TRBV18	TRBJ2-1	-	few	TGTGCCAGCTCGCGACCGAACAGGGACAATGAGCAGTTCTTC	CASSRPNRDNEQFF
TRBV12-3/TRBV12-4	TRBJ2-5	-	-	TGTGCCAGCAGTTTAACAGGGACAGAGACCCAGTACTTC	CASSLTGTETQYF
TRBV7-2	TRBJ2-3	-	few	TGTGCCAGCAGCTTAATTCGAGCGGCCGACACAGATACGCAGTATTTT	CASSLIRAADTDTQYF